Shown below are 32 T cell receptor beta chains from a single sample sequenced in a study of cytomegalovirus exposure and HLA in healthy donors. The PCR used 60 Vbeta and 13 Jbeta primers. Libraries were prepared by immunoSEQ multiplex PCR; TCRdb keeps only in-frame clonotypes and omits some of them. The sample has about 160,000 clones; around 75% are singletons. The sequenced sample was PBMCs. The receptors were sampled from a man aged 18 to 30 in good health and CMV-seropositive.

The chain has TRBV7-8 and TRBJ1-1; no reliable D call. The CDR3 length is 14 residues. The V and J ends lost 0 bases and 2 bases respectively, with 7 bases between them. The germline CDR1 and CDR2 sequences are SGHVS and FQNEAQ. This CDR3 is CASSLAAANTEAFF. CDR3 sequence (DNA): TGTGCCAGCAGCTTAGCGGCTGCCAACACTGAAGCTTTCTTT.

Note on this clone: The junction shows a germline mismatch at one end, possibly a read error. The V gene is TRBV7-7, the J gene TRBJ2-5; 7 bases are a match to TRBD1. The CDR3 length is 15 residues. The germline CDR1 and CDR2 sequences are SSHAT and FNYEAQ (reference sequence). CDR3 coding DNA: TGTGCTAGCAGCTTAGCGACAGGGCTTCAAGAGACCCAGTACTTC. Translating gives CASSLATGLQETQYF.

This clone was detected only a few times. V usage is TRBV29-1 and J usage is TRBJ1-2, with a possible D match to TRBD1 (6 bases). CDR1 is SQVTM, CDR2 ANQGSEA, per germline. There are 14 residues in the CDR3. The V end lost 6 bases, the J end lost 3 bases, and 17 bases lay between the germline ends. CDR3 protein: CSVQATGLDYGYTF. The CDR3 DNA sequence: TGCAGCGTCCAAGCAACAGGGCTGGACTATGGCTACACCTTC. Full variable domain (remainder filled in from reference TRBV29-1 and TRBJ1-2): SAVISQKPSRDICQRGTSLTIQCQVDSQVTMMFWYRQQPGQSLTLIATANQGSEATYESGFVIDKFPISRPNLTFSTLTVSNMSPEDSSIYLCSVQATGLDYGYTFGSGTRLTVV.

This chain connects TRBV10-3 to TRBJ2-5; 7 bases are a match to TRBD1. The germline gives CDR1 ENHRY, CDR2 SYGVKD. The V segment lost 3 bases and the J segment 1 base; nucleotides outside the gene matches: 5. The CDR3 sequence is 15 residues long. CDR3 in amino acids: CAISDPGQSQETQYF. DNA for the CDR3: TGTGCCATCAGTGACCCGGGACAGTCCCAAGAGACCCAGTACTTC.

This clone was detected a few times. The rearrangement links TRBV5-1 to TRBJ1-1; 8 bases fit TRBD1. This CDR3 has 17 residues. Per the germline V gene, CDR1 is SGHRS and CDR2 is YFSETQ. V lost 1 base, J lost 3 bases, and 11 bases stayed unmatched. CDR3 DNA: TGCGCCAGCAGCTTGCTCGGCGCGGGACAGGTTGACACTGAAGCTTTCTTT. Translation gives CASSLLGAGQVDTEAFF.

The gene calls are TRBV10-2 and TRBJ2-5; 8 bases are shared with TRBD2. Per the germline V gene, CDR1 is WSHSY and CDR2 is SAAADI. The CDR3 extends over 17 amino acids. J was trimmed by 4 bases and V by 3 bases; bases with no gene match: 13. The CDR3 DNA follows: TGCGCCAGCAGTGACCGGGGGGGGACTTTTCCCTCAGAGACCCAGTACTTC. Translated: CASSDRGGTFPSETQYF.

The chain combines TRBV13 with TRBJ1-2; 7 positions agree with TRBD1. This CDR3 is built from 15 residues. Germline CDR1 reads PRHDT; CDR2 reads FYEKMQ (reference sequence). V dropped 0 bases and J dropped 6; count of bases not matched to a gene: 7. The CDR3 DNA reads TGTGCCAGCAGCTTAGGGACAGGGTGGGAGGATGGCTACACCTTC. Protein: CASSLGTGWEDGYTF. The full variable domain, with the rest looked up from reference TRBV13 and TRBJ1-2, is AAGVIQSPRHLIKEKRETATLKCYPIPRHDTVYWYQQGPGQDPQFLISFYEKMQSDKGSIPDRFSAQQFSDYHSELNMSSLELGDSALYFCASSLGTGWEDGYTFGSGTRLTVV.

The chain has TRBV7-9 and TRBJ2-1, with TRBD1 as a possible D gene (5 bases). Trimming removed 0 bases at V and 7 bases at J, with 10 bases between. This CDR3 has 14 residues. CDR1 and CDR2 (germline): SEHNR, FQNEAQ (reference sequence). Here the CDR3 reads CASSLASGLNEQFF. CDR3 DNA: TGTGCCAGCAGCTTAGCATCAGGGTTGAATGAGCAGTTCTTC.

As DNA, the CDR3 is TGTGCCAGCAGCAAACCATGGACAGGGGACAACTACGAGCAGTACGTC. Translation gives CASSKPWTGDNYEQYV. The genes are TRBV21-1 and TRBJ2-7; TRBD1 is taken as the D call from the table, unchecked against the DNA. TRBV21-1 represents a pseudogene. This CDR3 region has 16 residues.

V gene TRBV13 combines with J gene TRBJ1-4; D remains ambiguous. Germline values: CDR1 PRHDT, CDR2 FYEKMQ (reference sequence). Trimming pared 0 bases from V and 4 bases from J, leaving 9 bases between. This CDR3 spans 15 amino acids. The CDR3 is CASSLGWGGNEKLFF. Here the CDR3 DNA reads TGTGCCAGCAGCTTAGGGTGGGGAGGTAATGAAAAACTGTTTTTT.

This clone was seen a single time. The chain couples TRBV28 to TRBJ1-1, with D possibly matching TRBD1 (5 bases). V lost 9 bases, J lost 5 bases, and 19 bases lay in between. CDR1 MDHEN and CDR2 SYDVKM come from the germline V gene. The CDR3 covers 14 residues. DNA of the CDR3: TGTGCCAGTCTACTGCTGGGACGGGGGACTGAAGCTTTCTTT. Protein product: CASLLLGRGTEAFF.

The chain has TRBV10-3 and TRBJ1-1; 11 bases map to TRBD1. Germline trimming cut 11 bases from V and 6 bases from J; bases unmatched to any gene: 8. Germline values: CDR1 ENHRY, CDR2 SYGVKD. CDR3 length: 13 amino acids. CDR3: CAVRDRGSAEAFF. The CDR3 DNA reads TGTGCCGTCCGGGACAGGGGGAGCGCTGAAGCTTTCTTT.

This clone has a single count. J is TRBJ2-5 and V is TRBV5-6, with a weak D call TRBD1 (6 bases). V was trimmed by 1 base and J by 5 bases, leaving 9 bases between them. The CDR3 loop spans 13 amino acids. The germline CDR1 and CDR2 sequences are SGHDT and YYEEEE. Written as DNA, the CDR3 is TGTGCCAGCAGCTTGACAGGGTGGGAGACCCAGTACTTC. This codes for CASSLTGWETQYF.

This clone was observed a few times. The rearrangement joins TRBV6-1 to TRBJ2-1; a weak D match, TRBD1 (6 bases). Germline loops: CDR1 MNHNS, CDR2 SASEGT. Trimming left V 8 bases short and J 8 bases short, with 13 bases between. The CDR3 totals 12 residues. DNA for the CDR3: TGTGCCAGCGGTTCCGGGACATATGAGCAGTTCTTC. Encoded protein: CASGSGTYEQFF.

V gene TRBV20-1 combines with J gene TRBJ2-7; D remains ambiguous. In germline, CDR1 is DFQATT, CDR2 SNEGSKA (reference sequence). The V end lost 3 bases, the J end lost 4 bases, and 4 bases lay between the germline ends. The CDR3 spans 10 residues. The CDR3 sequence is CSASGYEQYV. The CDR3 DNA reads as TGCAGTGCTAGCGGGTACGAGCAGTACGTC.

V gene TRBV27 combines with J gene TRBJ1-5; D gene unclear. Germline V CDR1 and CDR2: MNHEY, SMNVEV (reference sequence). The V end was cut by 3 bases, the J end by 6 bases, with 12 bases between. The CDR3 has 14 amino acids. For the CDR3, the DNA is TGTGCCAGCAGTTTCGAGGGAATCGGTCAGCCCCAGCATTTT. Its protein product is CASSFEGIGQPQHF.

This chain uses TRBV27 with TRBJ1-5, with D perhaps TRBD1 (5 bases). V was shortened by 6 bases and J by 2 bases, with 11 bases between the two germline ends. Germline assignment: CDR1 MNHEY and CDR2 SMNVEV (reference sequence). CDR3 length: 14 residues. The CDR3 DNA is TGTGCCAGCAGGGAAGGGGCACGCAATCAGCCCCAGCATTTT. Residues: CASREGARNQPQHF.

The chain uses TRBV11-2 and TRBJ2-3; TRBD2 agrees at 8 bases. The CDR3 runs to 18 residues. V shed 0 bases and J 1 base; nucleotides not matched to a gene: 9. Germline CDR1 is SGHAT and CDR2 is FQNNGV. CDR3 sequence (DNA): TGTGCCAGCAGCTTAGACAAACTAGCGGAGGGGGGCACAGATACGCAGTATTTT. It specifies CASSLDKLAEGGTDTQYF.

This clone was seen just once. The chain employs TRBV30 and TRBJ1-2; 7 nucleotides agree with TRBD1. The CDR3 loop spans 14 amino acids. V shed 3 bases, J shed 4 bases, and the junction held 8 bases outside the gene matches. The germline V gene encodes CDR1 GTSNPN and CDR2 SVGIG (reference sequence). DNA of the CDR3: TGTGCCTGGAGGGCAGGGGGTTCGAGCTATGGCTACACCTTC. Protein sequence: CAWRAGGSSYGYTF.

CDR3 amino acids: CAWSGDTEAFF. The CDR3 DNA follows: TGTGCCTGGAGCGGGGACACTGAAGCTTTCTTT. The chain recombines TRBV30 with TRBJ1-1, with D unclear. Germline loops: CDR1 GTSNPN, CDR2 SVGIG (reference sequence). CDR3 length equals 11 residues. V lost 3 bases to trimming and J lost 3 bases, with 5 bases between them.

This clone was recorded only once. The V call is TRBV27, the J call TRBJ1-1; 7 bases are shared with TRBD1. The CDR3 sequence is 15 residues long. Germline V gene lookup returns CDR1 MNHEY and CDR2 SMNVEV (reference sequence). Germline trimming cut 5 bases from V and 5 bases from J; bases unmatched to any gene: 11. As DNA, the CDR3 is TGTGCCAGCAGTCCTCTAGACAGGGTTAATACTGAAGCTTTCTTT. Translated: CASSPLDRVNTEAFF.

V is TRBV27 and J is TRBJ2-4, with D unclear. Trimming stripped 6 bases from V and 2 bases from J, with 17 bases between. This CDR3 is 16 amino acids long. Germline loops: CDR1 MNHEY, CDR2 SMNVEV (reference sequence). The CDR3 reads CASSRLYEASKNIQYF. CDR3 in DNA: TGTGCCAGCAGCCGATTGTACGAGGCCTCCAAAAACATTCAGTACTTC.

V gene TRBV5-8 combines with J gene TRBJ1-2; D is unclear. Between the trimmed V and J ends, which lost 0 bases and 8 bases, there was a span of 8 bases. The V gene's germline CDR1 is SGHTS and CDR2 YDEGEE. This CDR3 spans 12 amino acids. The CDR3 is CASSLGLWGYTF. The CDR3 DNA follows: TGTGCCAGCAGCTTGGGACTCTGGGGCTACACCTTC.

The rearrangement joins TRBV7-9 to TRBJ1-2; D gene uncertain. The CDR3 totals 14 residues. From germline, CDR1 is SEHNR and CDR2 FQNEAQ (reference sequence). Trimming removed 1 base at V and 1 base at J, with 7 bases between. The CDR3 DNA is TGTGCCAGCAGCTTAGGCGCCATTAACTATGGCTACACCTTC. Translating gives CASSLGAINYGYTF.

Only a few counts were recorded for this clone. V is TRBV2 and J is TRBJ2-1, with TRBD1 as a possible D gene (5 bases). Trimming removed 3 bases from V and 0 bases from J, with 9 bases in between. Germline-derived CDR1 and CDR2 are SNHLY and FYNNEI. This CDR3 has 15 amino acids. The DNA of the CDR3 is TGTGCCAGCAGTGAGCGGACAATCTCCTACAATGAGCAGTTCTTC. Its translation is CASSERTISYNEQFF.

There are a few counts of this clone. This chain joins TRBV19 and TRBJ1-5; D is unresolved. V shed 8 bases and J shed 2 bases, with 16 bases lying between them. This CDR3 region has 15 residues. CDR1 and CDR2 (germline): LNHDA, SQIVND (reference sequence). The CDR3 here is CASRPSAGGNQPQHF. The DNA for the CDR3 is TGTGCCAGTCGCCCCTCGGCTGGAGGCAATCAGCCCCAGCATTTT.

The chain uses TRBV6-1 and TRBJ2-1; 7 bases are shared with TRBD1. V was pared by 4 bases and J by 3 bases, with 0 bases of the junction left unmatched. The CDR3 has 13 residues. Germline loops: CDR1 MNHNS, CDR2 SASEGT. The CDR3 sequence is CASSGTGYNEQFF. The CDR3 coding sequence is TGTGCCAGCAGTGGGACAGGCTACAATGAGCAGTTCTTC.

This clone was seen just once. CDR3 residues: CASSPQDSSSTEAFF. CDR3 nucleotide sequence: TGTGCCAGCAGCCCGCAGGACAGCTCGAGCACTGAAGCTTTCTTT. The chain carries TRBV4-2 and TRBJ1-1; D may be TRBD1 (6 bases). The CDR3 totals 15 residues. V gave up 4 bases and J gave up 4 bases, with 16 bases separating them. The germline V gene encodes CDR1 LGHNA and CDR2 YNFKEQ.

The chain joins TRBV6-4 to TRBJ1-1; TRBD1 agrees at 9 bases. Unmatched junction bases numbered 4, after V lost 5 bases and J lost 6 bases. The CDR3 length is 13 residues. In germline, CDR1 is MRHNA, CDR2 SNTAGT. CDR3 sequence (DNA): TGTGCCAGCAGTACGGACAGGGGCGCTGAAGCTTTCTTT. It specifies CASSTDRGAEAFF.

This clone was picked up a small number of times. V gene TRBV27 combines with J gene TRBJ2-1; 9 bases match TRBD2. This CDR3 comprises 16 residues. In germline, CDR1 is MNHEY, CDR2 SMNVEV (reference sequence). Unmatched junction bases numbered 4, after V lost 4 bases and J lost 0 bases. CDR3 sequence: CASSYYSGSSYNEQFF. In DNA form, the CDR3 reads TGTGCCAGCAGTTACTATAGCGGGAGCTCCTACAATGAGCAGTTCTTC.

This chain links TRBV6-5 with TRBJ1-2; tentative D call: TRBD1 (5 bases). The germline V gene encodes CDR1 MNHEY and CDR2 SVGAGI. V lost 0 bases and J lost 7, with 15 bases in between. The CDR3 extends over 15 amino acids. CDR3 sequence reads: CASSYSGARVGGYTF. CDR3 coding DNA: TGTGCCAGCAGTTACTCTGGGGCCAGGGTGGGTGGCTACACCTTC.

CDR3 coding DNA: TGTGCCAGCAGCGTAGTCACAGGGGCCATACTCAACTATGGCTACACCTTC. Amino acid sequence: CASSVVTGAILNYGYTF. V is TRBV9 and J is TRBJ1-2, with 7 bases that match TRBD1. The germline V gene encodes CDR1 SGDLS and CDR2 YYNGEE. The CDR3 length is 17 residues. Trimming removed 0 bases from V and 2 bases from J; junction bases left unmatched: 10.